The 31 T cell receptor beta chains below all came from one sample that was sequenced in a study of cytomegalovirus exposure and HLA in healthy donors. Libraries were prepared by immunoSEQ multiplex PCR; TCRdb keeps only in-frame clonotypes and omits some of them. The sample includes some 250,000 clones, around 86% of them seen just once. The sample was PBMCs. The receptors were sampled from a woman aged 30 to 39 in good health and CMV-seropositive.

The CDR3: CASSPGQGAYEQFF. Here the CDR3 DNA reads TGTGCCAGCTCCCCGGGACAGGGGGCGTATGAGCAGTTCTTC. This rearrangement joins TRBV18 to TRBJ2-1, with 12 bases matching TRBD1. CDR1 is KGHSH and CDR2 is LQKENI in the germline V gene. Trimming cost V 6 bases and J 8 bases; bases outside gene matches: 5. The CDR3 runs to 14 residues.

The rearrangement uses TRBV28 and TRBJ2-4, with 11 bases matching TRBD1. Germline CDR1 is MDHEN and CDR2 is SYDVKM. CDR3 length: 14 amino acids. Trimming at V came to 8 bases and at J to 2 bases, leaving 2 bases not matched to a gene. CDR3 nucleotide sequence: TGTGCCAGCGAGGACAGGGGGCCCAAAAACATTCAGTACTTC. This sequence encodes CASEDRGPKNIQYF.

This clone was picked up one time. The CDR3 sequence: CAWSVNRATAFF. As DNA, the CDR3 is TGTGCCTGGAGTGTGAACAGGGCGACGGCTTTCTTT. The chain combines TRBV30 with TRBJ1-1, with D perhaps matching TRBD1 (6 bases). V lost 0 bases, J lost 11 bases, and 13 bases lay in between. The CDR3 runs to 12 residues. Germline values: CDR1 GTSNPN, CDR2 SVGIG (reference sequence). Filled out from reference TRBV30 and TRBJ1-1, the complete variable domain reads SQTIHQWPATLVQPVGSPLSLECTVEGTSNPNLYWYRQAAGRGLQLLFYSVGIGQISSEVPQNLSASRPQDRQFILSSKKLLLSDSGFYLCAWSVNRATAFFGQGTRLTVV.

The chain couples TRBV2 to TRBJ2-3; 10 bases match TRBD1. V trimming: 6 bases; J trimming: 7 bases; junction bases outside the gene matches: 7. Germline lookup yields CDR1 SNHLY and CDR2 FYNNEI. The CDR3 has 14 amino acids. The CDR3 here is CASRMGGQGNTQYF. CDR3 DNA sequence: TGTGCCAGCAGGATGGGGGGACAGGGGAATACGCAGTATTTT.

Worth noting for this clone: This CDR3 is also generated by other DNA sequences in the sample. The CDR3 spells CASSPGHQPQHF. CDR3 DNA sequence: TGTGCCAGCAGTCCAGGGCACCAGCCCCAGCATTTT. V is TRBV28 and J is TRBJ1-5; a possible D gene is TRBD1 (5 bases). CDR1 MDHEN and CDR2 SYDVKM come from the germline V gene. This CDR3 comprises 12 residues. V was clipped by 5 bases and J by 7 bases, with 9 bases between them.

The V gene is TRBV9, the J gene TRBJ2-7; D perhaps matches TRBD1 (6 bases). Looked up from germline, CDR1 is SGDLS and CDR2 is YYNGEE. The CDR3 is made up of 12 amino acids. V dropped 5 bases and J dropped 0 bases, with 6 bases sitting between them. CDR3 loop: CASRGASYEQYF. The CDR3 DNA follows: TGTGCCAGCAGGGGGGCCTCCTACGAGCAGTACTTC.

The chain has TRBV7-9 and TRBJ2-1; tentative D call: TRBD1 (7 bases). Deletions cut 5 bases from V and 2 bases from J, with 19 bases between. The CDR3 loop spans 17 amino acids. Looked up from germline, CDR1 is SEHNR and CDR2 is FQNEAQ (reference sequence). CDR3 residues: CASSPGGGGTAYNEQFF. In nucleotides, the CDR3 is TGTGCCAGCAGCCCCGGAGGGGGCGGGACAGCCTACAATGAGCAGTTCTTC.

CDR3 loop: CASSPSGLSQPQHF. The CDR3 DNA reads TGTGCCAGCAGCCCTTCGGGATTGAGTCAGCCCCAGCATTTT. The chain uses TRBV4-2 and TRBJ1-5, with D hard to call. The length of the CDR3 is 14 residues. Looked up from germline, CDR1 is LGHNA and CDR2 is YNFKEQ. V was trimmed by 4 bases and J by 6 bases, leaving 13 bases between them.

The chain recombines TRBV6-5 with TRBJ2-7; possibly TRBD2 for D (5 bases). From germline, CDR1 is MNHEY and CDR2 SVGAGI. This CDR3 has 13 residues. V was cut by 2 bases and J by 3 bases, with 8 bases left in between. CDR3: CASSYDYYYEQYF. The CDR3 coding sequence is TGTGCCAGCAGTTACGACTATTACTACGAGCAGTACTTC.

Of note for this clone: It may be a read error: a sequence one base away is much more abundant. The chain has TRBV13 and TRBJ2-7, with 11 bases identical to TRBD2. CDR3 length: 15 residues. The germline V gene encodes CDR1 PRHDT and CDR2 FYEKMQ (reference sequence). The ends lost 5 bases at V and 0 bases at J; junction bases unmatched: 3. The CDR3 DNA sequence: TGTGCCAGCAGCCCCGGGACTAGCGGCTCCTACGAGCAGTACTTC. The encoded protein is CASSPGTSGSYEQYF.

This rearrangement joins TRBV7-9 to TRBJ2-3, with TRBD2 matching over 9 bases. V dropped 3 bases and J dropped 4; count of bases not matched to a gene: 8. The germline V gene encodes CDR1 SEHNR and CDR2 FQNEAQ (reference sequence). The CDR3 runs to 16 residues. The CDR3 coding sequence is TGTGCCAGCAGCTTGATTACTAGCGGGTCGCCAGATACGCAGTATTTT. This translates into CASSLITSGSPDTQYF.

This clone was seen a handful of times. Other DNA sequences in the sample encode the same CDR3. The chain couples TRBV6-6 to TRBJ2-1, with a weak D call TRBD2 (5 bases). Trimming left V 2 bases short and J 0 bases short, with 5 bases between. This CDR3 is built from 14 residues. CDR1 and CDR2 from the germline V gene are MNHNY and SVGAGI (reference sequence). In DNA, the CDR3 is TGTGCCAGCAGTTACGGGAGCTCCTACAATGAGCAGTTCTTC. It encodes CASSYGSSYNEQFF.

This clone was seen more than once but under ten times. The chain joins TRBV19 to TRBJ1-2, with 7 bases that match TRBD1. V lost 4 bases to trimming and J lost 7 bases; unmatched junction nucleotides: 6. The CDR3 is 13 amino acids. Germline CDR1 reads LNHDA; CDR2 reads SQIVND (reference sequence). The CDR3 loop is CASSSRTGAGYTF. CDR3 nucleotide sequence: TGTGCCAGTAGTAGCCGGACAGGAGCTGGCTACACCTTC. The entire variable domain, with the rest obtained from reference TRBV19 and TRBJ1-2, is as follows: DGGITQSPKYLFRKEGQNVTLSCEQNLNHDAMYWYRQDPGQGLRLIYYSQIVNDFQKGDIAEGYSVSREKKESFPLTVTSAQKNPTAFYLCASSSRTGAGYTFGSGTRLTVV.

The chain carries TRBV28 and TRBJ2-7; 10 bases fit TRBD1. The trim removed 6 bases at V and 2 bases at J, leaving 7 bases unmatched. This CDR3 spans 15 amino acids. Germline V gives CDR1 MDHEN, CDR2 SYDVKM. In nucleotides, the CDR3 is TGTGCCAGCAGGCCCCAGGGACAGGGGACCTACGAGCAGTACTTC. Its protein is CASRPQGQGTYEQYF.

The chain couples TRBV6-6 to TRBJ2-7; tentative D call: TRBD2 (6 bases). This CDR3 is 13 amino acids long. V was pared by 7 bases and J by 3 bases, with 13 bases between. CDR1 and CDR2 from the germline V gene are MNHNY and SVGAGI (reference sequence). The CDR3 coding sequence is TGTGCCAGCACGCGGGGCAGAGACTACGAGCAGTACTTC. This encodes CASTRGRDYEQYF.

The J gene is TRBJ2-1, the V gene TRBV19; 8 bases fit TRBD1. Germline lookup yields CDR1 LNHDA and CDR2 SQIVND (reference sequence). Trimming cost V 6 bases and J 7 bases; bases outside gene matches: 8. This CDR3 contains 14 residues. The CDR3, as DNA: TGTGCCAGTAGCTTGACAGGGGTCGGAAATGAGCAGTTCTTC. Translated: CASSLTGVGNEQFF.

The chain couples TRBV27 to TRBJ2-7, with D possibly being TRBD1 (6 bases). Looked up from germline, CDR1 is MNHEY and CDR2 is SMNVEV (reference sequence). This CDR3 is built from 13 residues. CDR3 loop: CAKAQGLPYEQYF. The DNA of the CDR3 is TGTGCTAAAGCCCAGGGGCTCCCCTACGAGCAGTACTTC.

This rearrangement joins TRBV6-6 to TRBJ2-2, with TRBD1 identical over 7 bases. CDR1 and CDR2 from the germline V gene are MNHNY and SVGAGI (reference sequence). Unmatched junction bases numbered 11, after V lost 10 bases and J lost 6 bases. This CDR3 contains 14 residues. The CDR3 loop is CATRGQFLAGELFF. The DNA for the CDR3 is TGTGCCACCAGGGGACAGTTTCTTGCCGGGGAGCTGTTTTTT.

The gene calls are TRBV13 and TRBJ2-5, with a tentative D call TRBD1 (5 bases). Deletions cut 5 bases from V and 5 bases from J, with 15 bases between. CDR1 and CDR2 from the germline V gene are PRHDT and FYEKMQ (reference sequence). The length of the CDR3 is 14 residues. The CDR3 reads CASSEMTESETQYF. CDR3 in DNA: TGTGCCAGCAGCGAGATGACAGAATCGGAGACCCAGTACTTC.

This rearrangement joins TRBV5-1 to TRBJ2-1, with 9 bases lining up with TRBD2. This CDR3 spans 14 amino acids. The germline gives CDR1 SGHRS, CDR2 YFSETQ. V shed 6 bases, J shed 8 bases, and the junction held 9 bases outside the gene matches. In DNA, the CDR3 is TGCGCCAGCAACACGGGACTAGCTGGCGATGAGCAGTTCTTC. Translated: CASNTGLAGDEQFF. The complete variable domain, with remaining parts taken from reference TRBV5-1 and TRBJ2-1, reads KAGVTQTPRYLIKTRGQQVTLSCSPISGHRSVSWYQQTPGQGLQFLFEYFSETQRNKGNFPGRFSGRQFSNSRSEMNVSTLELGDSALYLCASNTGLAGDEQFFGPGTRLTVL.

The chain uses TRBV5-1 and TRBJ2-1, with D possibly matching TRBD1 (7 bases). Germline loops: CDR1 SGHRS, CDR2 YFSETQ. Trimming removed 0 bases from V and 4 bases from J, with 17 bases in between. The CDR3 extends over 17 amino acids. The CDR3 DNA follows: TGCGCCAGCAGCTTGGGGGTGCAGGGGGGAGCTTACAATGAGCAGTTCTTC. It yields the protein CASSLGVQGGAYNEQFF.

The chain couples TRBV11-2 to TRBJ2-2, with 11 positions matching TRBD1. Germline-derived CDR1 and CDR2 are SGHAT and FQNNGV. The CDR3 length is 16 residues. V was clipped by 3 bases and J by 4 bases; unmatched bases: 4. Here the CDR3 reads CASSFGTGGVTGELFF. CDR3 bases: TGTGCCAGCAGCTTTGGGACAGGGGGAGTCACCGGGGAGCTGTTTTTT.

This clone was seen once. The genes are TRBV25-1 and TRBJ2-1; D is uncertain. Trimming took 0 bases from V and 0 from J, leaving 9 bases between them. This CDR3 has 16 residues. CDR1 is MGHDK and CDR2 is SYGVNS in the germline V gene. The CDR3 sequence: CASSEYRSISYNEQFF. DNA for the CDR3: TGTGCCAGCAGTGAATATCGGTCAATCTCCTACAATGAGCAGTTCTTC.

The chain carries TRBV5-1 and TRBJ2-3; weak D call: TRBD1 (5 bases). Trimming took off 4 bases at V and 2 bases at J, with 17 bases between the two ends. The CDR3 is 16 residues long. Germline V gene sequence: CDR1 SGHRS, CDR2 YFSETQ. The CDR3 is CASSTVSRQYTDTQYF. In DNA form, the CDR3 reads TGCGCCAGCAGCACCGTTTCCCGACAGTACACAGATACGCAGTATTTT.

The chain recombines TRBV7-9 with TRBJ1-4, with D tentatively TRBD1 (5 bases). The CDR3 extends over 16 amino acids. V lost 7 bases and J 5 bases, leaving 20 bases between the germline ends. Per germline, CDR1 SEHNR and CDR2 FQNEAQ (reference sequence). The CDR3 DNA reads TGTGCCAGCACCCCATCTACCGCCCAGGGCAATGAAAAACTGTTTTTT. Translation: CASTPSTAQGNEKLFF.

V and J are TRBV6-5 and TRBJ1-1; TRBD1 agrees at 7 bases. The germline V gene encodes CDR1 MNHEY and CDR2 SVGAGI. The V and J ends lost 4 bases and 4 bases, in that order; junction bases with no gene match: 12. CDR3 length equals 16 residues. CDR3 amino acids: CASSFLQGIRGTEAFF. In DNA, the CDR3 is TGTGCCAGCAGTTTCCTACAGGGGATTAGGGGCACTGAAGCTTTCTTT.

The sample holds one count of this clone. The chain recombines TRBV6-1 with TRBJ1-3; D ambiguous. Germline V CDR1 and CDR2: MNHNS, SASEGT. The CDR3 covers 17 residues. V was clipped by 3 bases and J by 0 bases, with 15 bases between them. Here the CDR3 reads CASSEAAGKFSGNTIYF. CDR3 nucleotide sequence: TGTGCCAGCAGTGAGGCAGCCGGGAAGTTCTCTGGAAACACCATATATTTT.

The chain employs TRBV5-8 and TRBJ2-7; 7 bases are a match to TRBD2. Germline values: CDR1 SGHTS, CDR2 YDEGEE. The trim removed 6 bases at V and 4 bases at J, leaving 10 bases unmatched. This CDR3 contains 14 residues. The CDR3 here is CASTRLGAGYEQYF. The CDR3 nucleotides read TGTGCCAGCACCAGGCTAGGAGCGGGATACGAGCAGTACTTC.

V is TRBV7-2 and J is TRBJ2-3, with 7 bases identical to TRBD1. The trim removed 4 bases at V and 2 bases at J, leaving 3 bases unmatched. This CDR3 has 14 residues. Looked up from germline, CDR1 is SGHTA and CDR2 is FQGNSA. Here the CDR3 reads CASSSGQPTDTQYF. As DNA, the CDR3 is TGTGCCAGCAGCTCGGGACAGCCCACAGATACGCAGTATTTT.

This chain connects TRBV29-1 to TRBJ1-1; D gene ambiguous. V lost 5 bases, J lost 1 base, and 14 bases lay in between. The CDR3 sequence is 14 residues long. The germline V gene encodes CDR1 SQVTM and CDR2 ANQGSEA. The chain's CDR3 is CSVRNRDSNTEAFF. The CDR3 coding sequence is TGCAGCGTTCGTAACCGGGATTCGAACACTGAAGCTTTCTTT.

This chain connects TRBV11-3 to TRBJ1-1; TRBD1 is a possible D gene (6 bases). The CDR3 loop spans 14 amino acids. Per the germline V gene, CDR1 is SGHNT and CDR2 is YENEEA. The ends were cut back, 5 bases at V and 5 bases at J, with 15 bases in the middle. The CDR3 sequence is CASSPYRELTEAFF. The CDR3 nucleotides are TGTGCCAGCAGCCCGTACAGGGAATTGACTGAAGCTTTCTTT.